The 25 T cell receptor beta chains below all came from one sample that was sequenced in a study of cytomegalovirus exposure and HLA in healthy donors. PCR amplification relied on 60 Vbeta primers (plus 13 Jbeta primers). Some clones are missing from TCRdb's copy, which holds only in-frame ones; the method was immunoSEQ multiplex PCR. This sample has around 120,000 clones; 55% to 75% occur once, and the top ten carry 3.5% to 4%. The specimen was PBMCs. The receptors were gathered from a young man in good health and CMV-seropositive.

This chain connects TRBV5-6 to TRBJ2-5, with 12 bases aligning to TRBD1. The CDR3 spans 18 residues. V shed 2 bases and J 5 bases; nucleotides not matched to a gene: 13. Germline CDR1 is SGHDT and CDR2 is YYEEEE. The CDR3 is CASSLFFRDRGHLETQYF. CDR3 in DNA: TGTGCCAGCAGCTTATTCTTCCGGGACAGGGGGCATCTGGAGACCCAGTACTTC. Looking up the rest from reference TRBV5-6 and TRBJ2-5 gives the full variable domain: DAGVTQSPTHLIKTRGQQVTLRCSPKSGHDTVSWYQQALGQGPQFIFQYYEEEERQRGNFPDRFSGHQFPNYSSELNVNALLLGDSALYLCASSLFFRDRGHLETQYFGPGTRLLVL.

This chain connects TRBV5-6 to TRBJ1-4; D not resolved. The CDR3 covers 14 residues. Germline V gene lookup returns CDR1 SGHDT and CDR2 YYEEEE. The V gene lost 0 bases and the J gene lost 4 bases, with 7 bases spanning the gap. In nucleotides, the CDR3 is TGTGCCAGCAGCTTGGTTGGGCTTAATGAAAAACTGTTTTTT. The encoded protein is CASSLVGLNEKLFF.

This rearrangement joins TRBV13 to TRBJ2-7, with 7 bases that match TRBD1. Germline V CDR1 and CDR2: PRHDT, FYEKMQ (reference sequence). This CDR3 has 15 residues. The J segment lost 3 bases and the V segment lost 5 bases, leaving 10 bases of the junction unmatched. This CDR3 is CASSPRDSGHYEQYF. In DNA form, the CDR3 reads TGTGCCAGCAGCCCCCGGGACAGCGGTCACTACGAGCAGTACTTC.

This clone was observed once. V gene TRBV30 combines with J gene TRBJ1-1, with D possibly matching TRBD1 (6 bases). The CDR3 contains 13 residues. Germline V gene sequence: CDR1 GTSNPN, CDR2 SVGIG (reference sequence). With 0 bases removed from V and 3 bases from J, the gap between germline ends came to 8 bases. Written as DNA, the CDR3 is TGTGCCTGGAGTGTACAGGGACACACTGAAGCTTTCTTT. This gives the protein CAWSVQGHTEAFF.

The chain joins TRBV4-2 to TRBJ1-2, with 7 positions matching TRBD1. Looked up from germline, CDR1 is LGHNA and CDR2 is YNFKEQ. The CDR3 is 14 residues long. J was trimmed by 4 bases and V by 1 base; bases with no gene match: 3. The CDR3 nucleotides read TGTGCCAGCAGCCAAGGTACAGGGGCCTATGGCTACACCTTC. Translation: CASSQGTGAYGYTF.

The rearrangement links TRBV29-1 to TRBJ1-1; no firm D call. The germline gives CDR1 SQVTM, CDR2 ANQGSEA. The ends were cut back, 4 bases at V and 0 bases at J, with 12 bases in the middle. This CDR3 is built from 14 residues. The CDR3 bases are TGCAGCGTTGGTCAGGATTACATGAACACTGAAGCTTTCTTT. Its protein product is CSVGQDYMNTEAFF.

The chain carries TRBV6-5 and TRBJ2-7; D is perhaps TRBD2 (5 bases). This CDR3 spans 12 amino acids. Germline loops: CDR1 MNHEY, CDR2 SVGAGI. The V end was cut by 5 bases, the J end by 7 bases, with 12 bases between. The CDR3 loop is CASSRDGREQYF. The DNA for the CDR3 is TGTGCCAGCAGTCGCGATGGGAGAGAGCAGTACTTC.

This clone was seen only a few times. The rearrangement uses TRBV19 and TRBJ2-1; 11 nucleotides agree with TRBD2. The CDR3 has 18 residues. With 3 bases clipped from V and 7 bases from J, the junction kept 14 bases outside the gene matches. CDR1 is LNHDA and CDR2 is SQIVND in the germline V gene (reference sequence). In DNA form, the CDR3 reads TGTGCCAGTAGTATCGGTATAGCGGGGGGGAAAGGAGGTAATGAGCAGTTCTTC. Translation gives CASSIGIAGGKGGNEQFF.

V usage is TRBV2 and J usage is TRBJ2-2, with D possibly being TRBD2 (6 bases). This CDR3 is built from 14 residues. Trimming stripped 6 bases from V and 8 bases from J, with 16 bases between. Germline V gene lookup returns CDR1 SNHLY and CDR2 FYNNEI. This chain's CDR3 is CASRNSGDAGELFF. The DNA of the CDR3 is TGTGCCAGCAGGAATTCGGGGGACGCAGGGGAGCTGTTTTTT.

This chain connects TRBV27 to TRBJ2-2, with 7 bases that match TRBD1. The V gene's germline CDR1 is MNHEY and CDR2 SMNVEV (reference sequence). The CDR3 has 13 amino acids. Trimming took 3 bases from V and 6 from J; bases not matched to a gene: 1. Here the CDR3 reads CASSLTGSGELFF. As DNA, the CDR3 is TGTGCCAGCAGTTTGACAGGGTCCGGGGAGCTGTTTTTT.

The rearrangement joins TRBV5-1 to TRBJ2-4; no firm D call. V lost 1 base and J 2 bases, leaving 19 bases between the germline ends. Looked up from germline, CDR1 is SGHRS and CDR2 is YFSETQ. The CDR3 extends over 18 amino acids. CDR3: CASSLWIQDVSTKNIQYF. For the CDR3, the DNA is TGCGCCAGCAGCTTGTGGATCCAAGACGTTAGCACCAAAAACATTCAGTACTTC.

Comments on this clone: Other DNA sequences in this sample translate to the same CDR3. V is TRBV7-9 and J is TRBJ2-7, with D uncertain. Trimming removed 2 bases at V and 1 base at J, with 6 bases between. CDR3 length equals 13 residues. Germline CDR1 reads SEHNR; CDR2 reads FQNEAQ (reference sequence). The CDR3 bases are TGTGCCAGCAGCTTACCGGGTTCCTACGAGCAGTACTTC. It encodes CASSLPGSYEQYF.

The chain combines TRBV27 with TRBJ2-1, with 10 bases matching TRBD2. The CDR3 totals 16 residues. Germline loops: CDR1 MNHEY, CDR2 SMNVEV (reference sequence). V dropped 7 bases and J dropped 1; count of bases not matched to a gene: 7. DNA of the CDR3: TGTGCCAGCACCCTAATAGCGGGGGGTTCCTACAATGAGCAGTTCTTC. This sequence encodes CASTLIAGGSYNEQFF.

This chain connects TRBV15 to TRBJ2-7, with TRBD1 matching over 7 bases. The trim removed 3 bases at V and 4 bases at J, leaving 3 bases unmatched. CDR1 and CDR2 (germline): LNHNV, YYDKDF (reference sequence). CDR3 length: 13 residues. The CDR3 region is CATSRRQGYEQYF. DNA of the CDR3: TGTGCCACCAGCAGGAGACAGGGTTACGAGCAGTACTTC.

The rearrangement links TRBV5-1 to TRBJ2-2; 10 nucleotides agree with TRBD2. Germline CDR1 SGHRS, CDR2 YFSETQ. J lost 2 bases, V lost 3 bases, and 1 base had no gene match. The CDR3 contains 15 residues. The CDR3 DNA follows: TGCGCCAGCAGCTGGACTAGCGGAAACACCGGGGAGCTGTTTTTT. Protein: CASSWTSGNTGELFF.

This clone was observed a handful of times. This sequence joins TRBV29-1 and TRBJ1-5; 10 positions match TRBD1. The CDR3 runs to 18 residues. V shed 3 bases and J 0 bases; nucleotides not matched to a gene: 11. The germline V gene encodes CDR1 SQVTM and CDR2 ANQGSEA. The CDR3 is CSVDARTGGHYSNQPQHF. The CDR3 coding sequence is TGCAGCGTTGACGCCCGGACAGGGGGGCATTATAGCAATCAGCCCCAGCATTTT.

V usage is TRBV6-5 and J usage is TRBJ1-6, with TRBD1 identical over 7 bases. The CDR3 consists of 13 residues. Trimming at V came to 6 bases and at J to 7 bases, leaving 3 bases not matched to a gene. The V gene's germline CDR1 is MNHEY and CDR2 SVGAGI. The CDR3 region is CASRGTANSPLHF. In nucleotides, the CDR3 is TGTGCCAGCAGGGGGACAGCGAATTCACCCCTCCACTTT.

The chain combines TRBV19 with TRBJ2-7; TRBD1 aligns across 11 bases. Germline V gives CDR1 LNHDA, CDR2 SQIVND (reference sequence). V dropped 5 bases and J dropped 5; count of bases not matched to a gene: 5. This CDR3 is built from 14 residues. This chain's CDR3 is CASSPPGQGDEQYF. The CDR3 coding sequence is TGTGCCAGTAGTCCGCCGGGACAGGGGGACGAGCAGTACTTC.

The chain couples TRBV21-1 to TRBJ1-2; the table's D gene call, TRBD1, was not cross checked with the DNA. TRBV21-1 is labeled a pseudogene. The CDR3 length is 16 residues. Here the CDR3 DNA reads TGTGCCAGCAGCGTACGATCCGGGACAGCCTTCTATGGCTACACCTTC. This sequence encodes CASSVRSGTAFYGYTF.

This chain joins TRBV6-5 and TRBJ1-1; weak D call: TRBD1 (6 bases). Germline V gene lookup returns CDR1 MNHEY and CDR2 SVGAGI. The V end lost 8 bases, the J end lost 0 bases, and 10 bases lay between the germline ends. The CDR3 consists of 13 residues. The CDR3 DNA reads as TGTGCCAGCGCCGGGACACTGAACACTGAAGCTTTCTTT. It encodes CASAGTLNTEAFF.

The chain uses TRBV6-1 and TRBJ1-2; D uncertain. The CDR3 consists of 17 residues. V was pared by 3 bases and J by 3 bases, with 20 bases between. CDR1 and CDR2 (germline): MNHNS, SASEGT. CDR3 sequence (DNA): TGTGCCAGCAGTGATAGGGCGCCTTTGACGCGGGACTATGGCTACACCTTC. Protein: CASSDRAPLTRDYGYTF.

The chain is built from TRBV9 and TRBJ2-3; possibly TRBD2 for D (6 bases). V was pared by 0 bases and J by 5 bases, with 16 bases between. Per the germline V gene, CDR1 is SGDLS and CDR2 is YYNGEE. The CDR3 contains 16 residues. The CDR3 DNA reads as TGTGCCAGCAGCGTAGCTGGGACTGTAGCTATAGATACGCAGTATTTT. Translated, it gives CASSVAGTVAIDTQYF.

This clone was picked up one time. J is TRBJ1-3 and V is TRBV5-1; perhaps TRBD1 as D (6 bases). From germline, CDR1 is SGHRS and CDR2 YFSETQ. Trimming pared 4 bases from V and 1 base from J, leaving 9 bases between. CDR3 length: 14 residues. The DNA for the CDR3 is TGCGCCAGCAGCACCGGACAGTCTGGAAACACCATATATTTT. Protein product: CASSTGQSGNTIYF.

The V and J genes are TRBV9 and TRBJ2-1, with 7 bases identical to TRBD2. In germline, CDR1 is SGDLS, CDR2 YYNGEE. The trim removed 4 bases at V and 4 bases at J, leaving 14 bases unmatched. The CDR3 length is 17 residues. The CDR3 sequence: CASSPESGGVGYNEQFF. The CDR3 DNA is TGTGCCAGCAGCCCGGAAAGTGGGGGGGTTGGTTACAATGAGCAGTTCTTC.

The V gene is TRBV27, the J gene TRBJ1-6, with D hard to call. The CDR3 length is 15 residues. Between the trimmed V and J ends, which lost 5 bases and 4 bases, there was a span of 12 bases. Germline CDR1 is MNHEY and CDR2 is SMNVEV (reference sequence). This CDR3 reads CASSASPPYNSPLHF. The DNA of the CDR3 is TGTGCCAGCAGTGCGTCACCACCTTATAATTCACCCCTCCACTTT.